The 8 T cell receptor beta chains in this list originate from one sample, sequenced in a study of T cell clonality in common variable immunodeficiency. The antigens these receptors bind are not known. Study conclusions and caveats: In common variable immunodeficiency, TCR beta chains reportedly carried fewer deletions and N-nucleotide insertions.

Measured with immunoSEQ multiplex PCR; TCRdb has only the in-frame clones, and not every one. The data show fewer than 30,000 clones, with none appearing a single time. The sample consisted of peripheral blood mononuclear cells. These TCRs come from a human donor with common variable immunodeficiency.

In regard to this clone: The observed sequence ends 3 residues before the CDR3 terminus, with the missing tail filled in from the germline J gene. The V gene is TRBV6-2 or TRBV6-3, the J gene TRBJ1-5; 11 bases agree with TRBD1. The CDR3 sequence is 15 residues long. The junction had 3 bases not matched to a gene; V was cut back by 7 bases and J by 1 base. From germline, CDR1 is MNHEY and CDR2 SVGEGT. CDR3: CASKDRGQSNQPQHF. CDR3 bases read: TGTGCCAGCAAGGACAGGGGGCAAAGCAATCAGCCC.

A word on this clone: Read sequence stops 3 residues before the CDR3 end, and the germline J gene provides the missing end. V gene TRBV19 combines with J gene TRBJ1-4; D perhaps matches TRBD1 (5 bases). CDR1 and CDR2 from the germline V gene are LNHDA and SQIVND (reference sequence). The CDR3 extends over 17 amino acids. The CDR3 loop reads CASSSDRQQLSRGKLFF. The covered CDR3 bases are TGTGCCAGTAGTAGCGATCGGCAGCAGCTCTCGCGGGGGAAA.

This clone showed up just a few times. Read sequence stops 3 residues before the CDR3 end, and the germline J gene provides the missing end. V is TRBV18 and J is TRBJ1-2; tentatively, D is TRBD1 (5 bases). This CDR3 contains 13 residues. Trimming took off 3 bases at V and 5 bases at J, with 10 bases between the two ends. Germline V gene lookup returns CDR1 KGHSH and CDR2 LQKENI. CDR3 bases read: TGTGCCAGCTCACCCGACAGCCAGTATGGC. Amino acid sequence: CASSPDSQYG. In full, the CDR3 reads CASSPDSQYGYTF.

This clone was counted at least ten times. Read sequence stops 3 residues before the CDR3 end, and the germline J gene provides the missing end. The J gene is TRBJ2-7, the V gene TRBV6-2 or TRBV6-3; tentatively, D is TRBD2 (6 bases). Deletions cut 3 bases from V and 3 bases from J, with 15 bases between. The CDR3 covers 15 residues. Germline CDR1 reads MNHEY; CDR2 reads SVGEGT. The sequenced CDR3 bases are TGTGCCAGCAGTTATTCCCGGGACTCCATCTACGAG. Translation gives CASSYSRDSIYE. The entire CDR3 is CASSYSRDSIYEQYF.

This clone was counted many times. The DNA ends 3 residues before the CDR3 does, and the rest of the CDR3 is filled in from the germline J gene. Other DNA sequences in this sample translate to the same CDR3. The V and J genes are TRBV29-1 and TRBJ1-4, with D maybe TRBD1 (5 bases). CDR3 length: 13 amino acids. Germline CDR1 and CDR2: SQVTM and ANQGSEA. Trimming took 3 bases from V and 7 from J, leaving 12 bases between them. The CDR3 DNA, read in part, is TGCAGCGTTGAGGGGGGACCCGCTGAAAAA. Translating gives CSVEGGPAEK. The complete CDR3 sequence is CSVEGGPAEKLFF. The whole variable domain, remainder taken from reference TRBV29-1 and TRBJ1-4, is SAVISQKPSRDICQRGTSLTIQCQVDSQVTMMFWYRQQPGQSLTLIATANQGSEATYESGFVIDKFPISRPNLTFSTLTVSNMSPEDSSIYLCSVEGGPAEKLFFGSGTQLSVL.

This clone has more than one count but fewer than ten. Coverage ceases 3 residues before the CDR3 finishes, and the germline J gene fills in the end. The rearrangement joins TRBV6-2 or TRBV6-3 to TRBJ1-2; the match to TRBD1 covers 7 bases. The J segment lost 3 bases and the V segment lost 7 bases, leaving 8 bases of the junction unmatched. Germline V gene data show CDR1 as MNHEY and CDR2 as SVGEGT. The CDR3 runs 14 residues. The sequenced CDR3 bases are TGTGCCAGCAATACAGGGGAGAAGGACTATGGC. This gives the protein CASNTGEKDYG. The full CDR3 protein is CASNTGEKDYGYTF.

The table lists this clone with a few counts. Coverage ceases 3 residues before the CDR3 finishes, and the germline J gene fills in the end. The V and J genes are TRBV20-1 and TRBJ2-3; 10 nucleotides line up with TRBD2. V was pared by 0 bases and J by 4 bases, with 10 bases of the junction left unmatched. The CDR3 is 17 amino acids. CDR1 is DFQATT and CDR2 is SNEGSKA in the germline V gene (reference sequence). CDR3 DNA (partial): TGCAGTGCTAGAGATTTCACACTAGCGGGGACCGCAGATACG. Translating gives CSARDFTLAGTADT. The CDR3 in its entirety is CSARDFTLAGTADTQYF.

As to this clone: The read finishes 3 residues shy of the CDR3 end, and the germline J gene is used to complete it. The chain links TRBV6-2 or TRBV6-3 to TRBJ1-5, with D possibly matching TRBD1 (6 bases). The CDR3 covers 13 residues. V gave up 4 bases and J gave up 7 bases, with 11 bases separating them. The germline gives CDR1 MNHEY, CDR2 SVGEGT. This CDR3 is CASSLQGTQPQHF. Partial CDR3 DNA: TGTGCCAGCAGTTTACAGGGCACGCAGCCC.